This record concerns one T cell receptor (beta chain) sequence. Its antigen target is currently unknown. No much larger clone exists at a distance of one base, and base qualities are not known. The CDR3 goes from the cysteine to the phenylalanine over 14 residues. The retained sequence is limited to the CDR3, 42 bases, with the frame set at the first base. CDR1 is given as MNHEY and CDR2 as SVGEGT, both from the germline V gene. Trimming removed 2 bases from V and 8 bases from J; the gene matches leave 2 bases unexplained. The reads were generated on an Illumina HiSeq 1500. TCRdb took the public reads, trimmed them with fastp at Q25, ran MiXCR for clone calling and kept in-frame beta chains. Every CDR3 protein is listed once, alongside the most common genes and DNA of its rows. The sample includes approximately 750,000 distinct CDR3 sequences, with less than 40% observed a single time. Roughly 2.8% of the sample rests with the top ten.

The sample comes from a study of T cell repertoires in cytomegalovirus infection (dated by TCRdb to between 2017 and 2020). For context, the study as a whole: Because public TCR beta signatures pointed to carriage of CMV infection together with the matching HLA type, the HLA type of each donor mattered for the analysis.

Broader findings and caveats from the paper: In both this cohort and an independent cohort of approximately 350 donors, the cumulative frequency of public TCR beta family members distinguished carriers of CMV infection plus the relevant HLA type. The ex vivo response was dominated by HLA-C-restricted CMV-specific TCR beta clonotypes, which also provided the single most frequent clonotype in two of eight donors.

The sequence is built from TRBV6-2 or TRBV6-3 and TRBJ1-5; 11 nucleotides in the junction match TRBD1. The sequenced sample consisted of PBMCs. The clonotype originates from a human donor in good health (CMV status not recorded). Some clones in this sample may be carry-over from other donors' samples. The CDR3 amino acid sequence is: CASSYRDRGEPQHF. The nucleotide sequence is given as TGTGCCAGCAGTTACCGGGACAGGGGGGAGCCCCAGCATTTT.